The rows below give T cell receptor beta chains drawn from one sample of a study of metastatic and nonmetastatic thyroid tumors. Through MiXCR, TCRdb re-clonotyped the PCR reads. The sample lists tens of thousands of clones, approximately 12% occurring once. Sequences were obtained from blood. The receptors were gathered from a female donor with papillary thyroid cancer or a benign thyroid nodule (not recorded which). Some clones in this sample may be carry-over from other donors' samples. CDR3s include the opening cysteine and the closing phenylalanine or tryptophan. A D gene is named only where the DNA matches it firmly. Part of the rows lack a size; the others show once, few, many or a class for expanded clones.

TRBD1 | TRBJ2-7 | TRBV5-8 | many | CASSLGQGLSYEQYF | TGTGCCAGCAGCCTTGGACAGGGCCTCTCCTACGAGCAGTACTTC
TRBD1 | TRBJ1-5 | TRBV20-1 | many | CSAREWDSSNQPQHF | TGCAGTGCTAGAGAATGGGACAGTAGCAATCAGCCCCAGCATTTT
TRBD1 | TRBJ1-3 | TRBV28 | many | CASSGQDRGNTIYF | TGTGCCAGCAGTGGACAGGACAGGGGGAACACCATATATTTT
TRBD1 | TRBJ1-1 | TRBV7-9 | many | CASSPVGTEDTEAFF | TGTGCCAGCAGCCCCGTAGGGACAGAGGACACTGAAGCTTTCTTT
TRBD1 | TRBJ1-1 | TRBV11-2 | many | CASSLSGDRVQGKAFF | TGTGCCAGCAGCTTAAGTGGCGATCGGGTACAGGGGAAAGCTTTCTTT
. | TRBJ1-5 | TRBV6-5 | few | CASSLPVSSPEQPQHF | TGTGCCAGCAGTTTGCCCGTAAGCAGTCCAGAGCAGCCCCAGCATTTT
. | TRBJ2-7 | TRBV4-1 | many | CASSHTGGGVEQYF | TGCGCCAGCAGCCACACAGGGGGGGGGGTCGAGCAGTACTTC
. | TRBJ2-3 | TRBV28 | many | CASSTLASTDTQYF | TGTGCCAGCAGTACACTAGCAAGCACAGATACGCAGTATTTT
TRBD2 | TRBJ2-1 | TRBV20-1 | . | CSARVLAGYYNEQFF | TGCAGTGCTAGAGTTCTAGCGGGTTACTACAATGAGCAGTTCTTC
. | TRBJ2-1 | TRBV4-2 | many | CASSQEVDSPRGNEQFF | TGTGCCAGCAGCCAAGAGGTGGACAGCCCGCGGGGGAATGAGCAGTTCTTC
TRBD2 | TRBJ2-2 | TRBV11-1 | many | CASSLDRGANTGELFF | TGTGCCAGCAGCTTAGATCGGGGGGCGAACACCGGGGAGCTGTTTTTT
. | TRBJ2-4 | TRBV6-1 | many | CASSEWRADQYF | TGTGCCAGCAGTGAATGGCGGGCCGATCAGTACTTC
TRBD1 | TRBJ2-7 | TRBV10-3 | many | CAISSGTGRSYEQYF | TGTGCCATCAGTTCCGGGACAGGGAGATCCTACGAGCAGTACTTC
. | TRBJ2-7 | TRBV7-8 | many | CASSLALGPGDEQYF | TGTGCCAGCAGCTTAGCGCTAGGACCCGGGGACGAGCAGTACTTC
. | TRBJ2-5 | TRBV7-9 | once | CASSLGYRVGETQYF | TGTGCCAGCAGCTTAGGTTACAGGGTCGGAGAGACCCAGTACTTC
. | TRBJ1-5 | TRBV4-2 | many | CASSPQYQDNQPQHF | TGTGCCAGCAGCCCCCAGTATCAGGACAATCAGCCCCAGCATTTT
TRBD2 | TRBJ2-1 | TRBV6-2/TRBV6-3 | . | CASSYSKPGAGGGDEQFF | TGTGCCAGCAGTTACTCGAAACCTGGGGCGGGAGGTGGAGATGAGCAGTTCTTC
TRBD1 | TRBJ2-5 | TRBV6-2/TRBV6-3 | many | CASSRQGWGTQYF | TGTGCCAGCAGTCGACAGGGTTGGGGGACCCAGTACTTC
TRBD1 | TRBJ2-1 | TRBV11-1 | many | CASSLGTGQFNEQFF | TGTGCCAGCAGCTTAGGGACAGGGCAGTTCAATGAGCAGTTCTTC
TRBD2 | TRBJ2-1 | TRBV27 | many | CASSLRLAVDNEQFF | TGTGCCAGCAGTTTGAGACTAGCGGTAGACAATGAGCAGTTCTTC
TRBD1 | TRBJ2-7 | TRBV20-1 | many | CSARTGTGVLRSYEQYF | TGCAGTGCACGCACCGGGACAGGGGTGTTGAGGTCCTACGAGCAGTACTTC
. | TRBJ2-1 | TRBV25-1 | many | CASSSGLNSYNEQFF | TGTGCCAGCAGTAGCGGTCTGAACTCCTACAATGAGCAGTTCTTC
. | TRBJ2-3 | TRBV6-4 | many | CASSDEASTDTQYF | TGTGCCAGCAGTGACGAGGCCAGCACAGATACGCAGTATTTT
. | TRBJ2-3 | TRBV7-2 | many | CASSSLGPDTQYF | TGTGCCAGCAGCTCCCTTGGCCCAGATACGCAGTATTTT
TRBD1 | TRBJ2-5 | TRBV28 | many | CASTTGDRGFQETQYF | TGTGCCAGCACGACAGGGGATCGGGGATTCCAAGAGACCCAGTACTTC
. | TRBJ1-3 | TRBV6-5 | few | CASSYTVGGGNTIYF | TGTGCCAGCAGTTACACGGTCGGGGGAGGAAACACCATATATTTT
. | TRBJ2-2 | TRBV27 | many | CASSFLGLNTGELFF | TGTGCCAGCAGTTTTCTGGGACTTAACACCGGGGAGCTGTTTTTT
. | TRBJ1-4 | TRBV12-3/TRBV12-4 | . | CASSLDVEGEKLFF | TGTGCCAGCAGTTTAGATGTCGAAGGAGAAAAACTGTTTTTT
TRBD1 | TRBJ2-5 | TRBV5-1 | many | CASTLQGAQETQYF | TGCGCCAGCACTTTACAGGGGGCGCAAGAGACCCAGTACTTC
. | TRBJ2-1 | TRBV7-2 | many | CASSLLGGPNEQFF | TGTGCCAGCAGTTTGCTGGGCGGGCCCAATGAGCAGTTCTTC
. | TRBJ1-1 | TRBV30 | . | CSSTTQGRLNTEAFF | TGTTCCTCGACGACCCAGGGACGGTTGAACACTGAAGCTTTCTTT
. | TRBJ2-1 | TRBV14 | many | CASSPGTLSYNEQFF | TGTGCCAGCAGCCCGGGAACGCTTTCCTACAATGAGCAGTTCTTC
. | TRBJ2-1 | TRBV3-1 | . | CASSQEKKSYNEQFF | TGTGCCAGCAGCCAAGAGAAGAAATCCTACAATGAGCAGTTCTTC
. | TRBJ1-4 | TRBV7-9 | many | CASSLAGTGEKLFF | TGTGCCAGCAGCTTAGCAGGGACGGGTGAAAAACTGTTTTTT
TRBD2 | TRBJ2-2 | TRBV28 | few | CASSPGLAGGELFF | TGTGCCAGCAGCCCAGGACTAGCGGGAGGGGAGCTGTTTTTT
TRBD1 | TRBJ1-2 | TRBV10-3 | many | CAISEWTGQGAGGYTF | TGTGCCATCAGTGAGTGGACCGGACAGGGGGCAGGTGGCTACACCTTC
. | TRBJ2-7 | TRBV6-5 | many | CASSYSPLATTYEQYF | TGTGCCAGCAGTTACTCTCCCCTAGCTACCACCTACGAGCAGTACTTC
TRBD1 | TRBJ2-1 | TRBV30 | many | CAWRRTGDNEQFF | TGTGCCTGGAGGCGGACAGGTGACAATGAGCAGTTCTTC
. | TRBJ2-7 | TRBV11-2 | . | CASSLGPTSSYEQYF | TGTGCCAGCAGCTTAGGGCCTACCAGCTCCTACGAGCAGTACTTC
TRBD2 | TRBJ2-5 | TRBV6-5 | many | CASSYSELAGGPTETQYF | TGTGCCAGCAGTTACTCGGAACTAGCGGGAGGGCCGACGGAGACCCAGTACTTC
. | TRBJ1-2 | TRBV5-1 | few | CASSLALGQTEGGYTF | TGCGCCAGCAGCTTGGCCCTCGGACAGACCGAAGGAGGCTACACCTTC
. | TRBJ2-1 | TRBV5-5 | many | CASSLVVGWGTSYNEQFF | TGTGCCAGCAGCTTGGTCGTGGGGTGGGGAACGTCCTACAATGAGCAGTTCTTC
TRBD2 | TRBJ2-7 | TRBV11-2 | many | CASSLKSRAGGTYEQYF | TGTGCCAGCAGCCTAAAATCCCGAGCGGGAGGTACCTACGAGCAGTACTTC
TRBD1 | TRBJ1-2 | TRBV5-1 | many | CASSLAGDRGKYTF | TGCGCCAGCAGCTTGGCCGGGGACAGGGGAAAGTACACCTTC
. | TRBJ2-5 | TRBV7-7 | many | CASSLGRSVQETQYF | TGTGCTAGCAGCTTAGGGAGGTCAGTTCAAGAGACCCAGTACTTC
TRBD2 | TRBJ2-2 | TRBV5-1 | many | CASSSPRLAGFTGELFF | TGCGCCAGCAGCTCGCCCCGACTAGCGGGCTTCACCGGGGAGCTGTTTTTT
. | TRBJ2-7 | TRBV7-9 | . | CASSLENQPYEQYF | TGTGCCAGCAGCTTAGAGAATCAACCCTACGAGCAGTACTTC